Here is one T cell receptor (beta chain) with its context. No antigen is known for it. It was through 5'RACE template switching that TCR cDNA was made, with a universal primer site and UMIs added. One entry per CDR3 protein results from TCRdb running MiXCR on the 5' RACE reads. The sample records about 320,000 distinct CDR3 sequences, roughly an eighth being singletons. The sample is drawn from a study of T cells after yellow fever vaccination. Regarding the study as a whole: After the booster, approximately 96% of CD4 and just over 85% of CD8 primary-response clones were re-detected.

Trimming pared 2 bases from V and 1 base from J, leaving 4 bases between. Germline lookup yields CDR1 SQVTM and CDR2 ANQGSEA. CDR3 length equals 12 residues. This chain joins TRBV29-1 and TRBJ2-3; D is unclear. The material sequenced was CD4+ T cells sorted from PBMCs, taken 15 days after the yellow fever booster vaccination. This TCR was sampled from a man between 18 and 35 years old who received the YFV17D yellow fever vaccine. The CDR3: CSVEKGTDTQYF. The CDR3 DNA reads as TGCAGCGTTGAAAAGGGCACAGATACGCAGTATTTT.